This TCR beta chain stems from a study of cytomegalovirus exposure and HLA in healthy donors. This clone was counted between two and nine times. The length of the CDR3 is 14 residues. Trimming cost V 5 bases and J 5 bases; bases outside gene matches: 4. The germline V gene encodes CDR1 SGHTA and CDR2 FQGNSA. This PCR relied on a set of 60 Vbeta primers and 13 Jbeta primers. Sequenced by immunoSEQ multiplex PCR; TCRdb stores in-frame clones only, minus some. The sample lists 81,000 or so clones; just over 75% were seen once. J is TRBJ1-4 and V is TRBV7-2, with 8 bases matching TRBD1. The sequence derives from a man aged 45 to 65 in good health and CMV-seropositive. The sequencing input was PBMCs. Written as DNA, the CDR3 is TGTGCCAGCAGCGAGACAGGGGCGAATGAAAAACTGTTTTTT. Amino acids: CASSETGANEKLFF.